The 30 T cell receptor beta chains in this list originate from one sample, sequenced in a study of shared clonotypes between healthy human individuals. Naive CD8 cells were CD45RO-negative, positively selected for CCR7, excluding terminally differentiated effector memory CD45RA+ cells. Assay used: immunoSEQ multiplex PCR; TCRdb lists only in-frame clones, some missing. The repertoire holds more than 600,000 clones, with just over 90% as singletons. Source material: naive CD8+ T cells sorted from blood. The receptors here all came from a man younger than 45 in good health.

CDR3 protein: CSVESGGGITEAFF. CDR3 in DNA: TGCAGCGTTGAGTCGGGGGGCGGAATCACTGAAGCTTTCTTT. The chain is built from TRBV29-1 and TRBJ1-1, with a possible D match to TRBD1 (6 bases). Germline CDR1 SQVTM, CDR2 ANQGSEA. This CDR3 comprises 14 residues. V was trimmed by 3 bases and J by 4 bases, leaving 15 bases between them. The full variable domain, with the rest looked up from reference TRBV29-1 and TRBJ1-1, is SAVISQKPSRDICQRGTSLTIQCQVDSQVTMMFWYRQQPGQSLTLIATANQGSEATYESGFVIDKFPISRPNLTFSTLTVSNMSPEDSSIYLCSVESGGGITEAFFGQGTRLTVV.

The V and J genes are TRBV13 and TRBJ1-1; tentative D call: TRBD1 (6 bases). Trimming removed 5 bases at V and 1 base at J, with 11 bases between. The germline V gene has CDR1 PRHDT and CDR2 FYEKMQ (reference sequence). This CDR3 contains 14 residues. CDR3 in DNA: TGTGCCAGCAGCGCGGGGGCAGGGAACACTGAAGCTTTCTTT. This encodes CASSAGAGNTEAFF.

DNA for the CDR3: TGTGCCAGCAGCTTTGCACTAACCTACAATGAGCAGTTCTTC. This sequence encodes CASSFALTYNEQFF. This chain links TRBV7-3 with TRBJ2-1; the D is unclear. The CDR3 contains 14 residues. V was trimmed by 3 bases and J by 2 bases, leaving 8 bases between them. Germline V lookup: CDR1 SGHTA, CDR2 FQGTGA.

The chain has TRBV11-2 and TRBJ2-7; D gene uncertain. The CDR3 contains 14 residues. Trimming pared 5 bases from V and 4 bases from J, leaving 15 bases between. Germline CDR1 is SGHAT and CDR2 is FQNNGV. The CDR3 DNA follows: TGTGCCAGCAGCAAAACCGCGGTGGCTTACGAGCAGTACTTC. Its translation is CASSKTAVAYEQYF.

V is TRBV30 and J is TRBJ1-5; D is ambiguous. Germline values: CDR1 GTSNPN, CDR2 SVGIG (reference sequence). This CDR3 has 15 amino acids. V lost 3 bases to trimming and J lost 9 bases, with 21 bases between them. Here the CDR3 reads CAWSEEGWGVPPQHF. CDR3 DNA sequence: TGTGCCTGGAGCGAGGAGGGCTGGGGAGTCCCGCCCCAGCATTTT.

The chain is built from TRBV5-5 and TRBJ2-1; maybe TRBD2 (5 bases). Trimming pared 0 bases from V and 5 bases from J, leaving 15 bases between. CDR3 length: 16 amino acids. Germline V CDR1 and CDR2: SGHKS, YYEKEE (reference sequence). The CDR3 sequence is CASSLELGGPNNEQFF. Written as DNA, the CDR3 is TGTGCCAGCAGCTTGGAGCTTGGCGGGCCAAACAATGAGCAGTTCTTC.

V usage is TRBV10-3 and J usage is TRBJ1-1, with 8 bases that match TRBD1. This CDR3 is 14 amino acids long. V shed 5 bases and J 4 bases; nucleotides not matched to a gene: 6. In germline, CDR1 is ENHRY, CDR2 SYGVKD. The CDR3 DNA reads as TGTGCCATCAGTCCGGACAGGGCGACCACTGAAGCTTTCTTT. Its protein product is CAISPDRATTEAFF.

Concerning this clone: At one end, the junction sequence differs from germline, possibly due to a read error. The CDR3 bases are TGCGCCAGCAGCAAAGACAGCGGGAGTAGTACTTACGAGCAGTACTTC. Amino acid sequence: CASSKDSGSSTYEQYF. The chain joins TRBV4-1 to TRBJ2-7, with 8 bases aligning to TRBD2. The CDR3 sequence is 16 residues long. Germline CDR1 reads MGHRA; CDR2 reads YSYEKL.

This chain joins TRBV5-4 and TRBJ2-7; D is uncertain. This CDR3 region has 14 residues. Looked up from germline, CDR1 is SGHNT and CDR2 is YYREEE (reference sequence). Trimming stripped 5 bases from V and 3 bases from J, with 15 bases between. For the CDR3, the DNA is TGTGCCAGCAGTCCCTTGGGCAGAGACTACGAGCAGTACTTC. This encodes CASSPLGRDYEQYF. The full variable domain, in which reference TRBV5-4 and TRBJ2-7 provide the parts outside the CDR3, is ETGVTQSPTHLIKTRGQQVTLRCSSQSGHNTVSWYQQALGQGPQFIFQYYREEENGRGNFPPRFSGLQFPNYSSELNVNALELDDSALYLCASSPLGRDYEQYFGPGTRLTVT.

The V and J genes are TRBV27 and TRBJ1-1, with D perhaps matching TRBD1 (5 bases). This CDR3 is built from 15 residues. V was cut by 5 bases and J by 0 bases, with 13 bases left in between. The germline V gene encodes CDR1 MNHEY and CDR2 SMNVEV (reference sequence). CDR3 in amino acids: CASSQPGRLNTEAFF. The CDR3 DNA reads TGTGCCAGCAGTCAACCGGGACGCCTGAACACTGAAGCTTTCTTT.

This chain connects TRBV19 to TRBJ1-5, with D uncertain. Germline CDR1 LNHDA, CDR2 SQIVND (reference sequence). The CDR3 length is 15 residues. Trimming shortened V by 8 bases and J by 0 bases, and 14 bases separated the two germline ends. The DNA of the CDR3 is TGTGCCAGTCGATGGCAGGCGCATAGCAATCAGCCCCAGCATTTT. Encoded protein: CASRWQAHSNQPQHF.

As for this clone: The sample holds other DNA sequences that translate to the same CDR3. This chain joins TRBV4-3 and TRBJ2-1, with 10 bases lining up with TRBD2. This CDR3 has 15 residues. Looked up from germline, CDR1 is LGHNA and CDR2 is YSLEER. The V gene end was trimmed by 1 base and the J gene end by 7 bases; junction bases not matched to a gene: 4. CDR3 sequence reads: CASSQVAGGLNEQFF. Here the CDR3 DNA reads TGCGCCAGCAGCCAAGTAGCGGGAGGTCTGAATGAGCAGTTCTTC.

As regards this clone: In the same sample, other DNA sequences code for this CDR3. This chain links TRBV19 with TRBJ2-7; possible D gene TRBD2, 6 bases. V was trimmed by 5 bases and J by 5 bases, leaving 13 bases between them. The CDR3 totals 13 residues. From germline, CDR1 is LNHDA and CDR2 SQIVND (reference sequence). This chain's CDR3 is CASSLGLADEQYF. The CDR3 nucleotides read TGTGCCAGTAGTTTGGGACTCGCTGACGAGCAGTACTTC.

The V and J genes are TRBV11-1 and TRBJ2-3; either TRBD1 or TRBD2 may fit D (5 bases each). V lost 5 bases, J lost 2 bases, and 14 bases lay in between. Looked up from germline, CDR1 is SGHAT and CDR2 is FQDESV (reference sequence). CDR3 length equals 15 residues. The CDR3 region is CASSLRDRDTDTQYF. In DNA, the CDR3 is TGTGCCAGCAGCCTCCGGGACCGCGACACAGATACGCAGTATTTT.

The chain combines TRBV29-1 with TRBJ2-2; TRBD1 is a possible D gene (5 bases). Germline-derived CDR1 and CDR2 are SQVTM and ANQGSEA. CDR3 length: 15 residues. The ends were cut back, 0 bases at V and 7 bases at J, with 15 bases in the middle. The CDR3 reads CSVEDPKGRIGELFF. In DNA form, the CDR3 reads TGCAGCGTTGAAGATCCTAAGGGGCGCATCGGGGAGCTGTTTTTT.

The J gene is TRBJ2-1, the V gene TRBV15; no clear D gene. This CDR3 is 15 amino acids long. V was cut by 4 bases and J by 0 bases, with 10 bases left in between. Germline loops: CDR1 LNHNV, CDR2 YYDKDF (reference sequence). CDR3 sequence: CATSNPRNSYNEQFF. DNA of the CDR3: TGTGCCACCAGCAACCCGCGAAACTCCTACAATGAGCAGTTCTTC.

V gene TRBV19 combines with J gene TRBJ2-1; D not resolved. Trimming left V 3 bases short and J 4 bases short, with 4 bases between. Looked up from germline, CDR1 is LNHDA and CDR2 is SQIVND (reference sequence). The CDR3 contains 12 residues. The CDR3 bases are TGTGCCAGTAGTATTAGATACAATGAGCAGTTCTTC. Its protein product is CASSIRYNEQFF.

The rearrangement links TRBV4-1 to TRBJ1-2; D remains ambiguous. This CDR3 has 14 residues. The germline V gene encodes CDR1 MGHRA and CDR2 YSYEKL. V lost 2 bases and J lost 3, with 10 bases in between. In nucleotides, the CDR3 is TGCGCCAGCAGCCAAATAGGCGGGGACTATGGCTACACCTTC. Its translation: CASSQIGGDYGYTF.

This clone was recorded at least ten times. The CDR3 loop reads CASSLGGTVTYGYTF. The DNA for the CDR3 is TGTGCCAGCAGCTTAGGTGGGACAGTTACATATGGCTACACCTTC. V is TRBV7-8 and J is TRBJ1-2; TRBD1 matches at 7 bases. V dropped 1 base and J dropped 5; count of bases not matched to a gene: 7. CDR1 and CDR2 (germline): SGHVS, FQNEAQ. The CDR3 runs to 15 residues.

The rearrangement joins TRBV21-1 to TRBJ2-7; the DNA was not used to check the table's D call, TRBD1. TRBV21-1 is a pseudogene. The CDR3 length is 22 residues. This CDR3 is CASSKSLIPGQGALVFSYEQYF. The DNA of the CDR3 is TGTGCCAGCAGCAAATCTCTAATTCCGGGACAGGGGGCACTTGTCTTCTCCTACGAGCAGTACTTC.

The chain employs TRBV5-1 and TRBJ2-7, with TRBD1 matching 7 bases. CDR3 size: 14 residues. J was trimmed by 4 bases and V by 1 base; bases with no gene match: 5. Germline V gene lookup returns CDR1 SGHRS and CDR2 YFSETQ. CDR3 DNA sequence: TGCGCCAGCAGCTTGACCACAGGGGCGTACGAGCAGTACTTC. Amino acids: CASSLTTGAYEQYF.

This clone was seen just once. CDR3 DNA sequence: TGCGCCAGCAGTGAGATACGGCGGTACTACGAGCAGTACTTC. This translates into CASSEIRRYYEQYF. The V call is TRBV10-2, the J call TRBJ2-7; D remains ambiguous. Trimming took 2 bases from V and 3 from J, leaving 11 bases between them. Germline assignment: CDR1 WSHSY and CDR2 SAAADI. This CDR3 has 14 amino acids.

The V call is TRBV6-6, the J call TRBJ2-2; no reliable D call. Trimming cost V 2 bases and J 3 bases, with 4 bases left between them. From germline, CDR1 is MNHNY and CDR2 SVGAGI (reference sequence). This CDR3 is built from 13 residues. CDR3 nucleotides: TGTGCCAGCAGTTACAAGTACACCGGGGAGCTGTTTTTT. Amino acid sequence: CASSYKYTGELFF.

This clone was recorded once. The chain is built from TRBV5-4 and TRBJ2-1, with no clear D. The CDR3 runs 11 residues. The V gene's germline CDR1 is SGHNT and CDR2 YYREEE (reference sequence). Between the trimmed V and J ends, which lost 4 bases and 9 bases, there was a span of 8 bases. The CDR3 DNA reads TGTGCCAGCAGCGATATGGGTGAGCAGTTCTTC. Encoded protein: CASSDMGEQFF.

The chain employs TRBV19 and TRBJ1-5; D unclear. CDR1 and CDR2 (germline): LNHDA, SQIVND (reference sequence). The CDR3 loop spans 14 amino acids. Between the trimmed V and J ends, which lost 8 bases and 2 bases, there was a span of 13 bases. CDR3 coding DNA: TGTGCCAGTGAAGAGGGTCTTGGCAATCAGCCCCAGCATTTT. It specifies CASEEGLGNQPQHF. Using reference TRBV19 and TRBJ1-5 for the parts outside the CDR3, the full variable domain is DGGITQSPKYLFRKEGQNVTLSCEQNLNHDAMYWYRQDPGQGLRLIYYSQIVNDFQKGDIAEGYSVSREKKESFPLTVTSAQKNPTAFYLCASEEGLGNQPQHFGDGTRLSIL.

This clone was detected only once. The V and J genes are TRBV4-3 and TRBJ2-3; D call uncertain. Trimming shortened V by 4 bases and J by 2 bases, and 16 bases separated the two germline ends. The CDR3 spans 16 residues. Germline CDR1 reads LGHNA; CDR2 reads YSLEER. DNA for the CDR3: TGCGCCAGCAGCCCCCTATCCAACTCTCCCACAGATACGCAGTATTTT. Translation gives CASSPLSNSPTDTQYF.

The rearrangement joins TRBV5-1 to TRBJ2-3; tentatively, D is TRBD2 (7 bases). The CDR3 has 15 residues. V lost 4 bases to trimming and J lost 2 bases, with 14 bases between them. The germline CDR1 and CDR2 sequences are SGHRS and YFSETQ. The CDR3: CASSAEGGATDTQYF. The CDR3 coding sequence is TGCGCCAGCAGCGCAGAGGGGGGGGCCACAGATACGCAGTATTTT.

The chain couples TRBV23-1 to TRBJ2-1; TRBD2 matches 8 bases. TRBV23-1 is sorted into the ORF group, with uncertain function. The CDR3 loop spans 16 amino acids. Unmatched junction bases numbered 11, after V lost 4 bases and J lost 6 bases. The CDR3 here is CASSPAGGGCSNEQFF. CDR3 DNA sequence: TGCGCCAGCAGTCCCGCGGGGGGCGGTTGTTCCAATGAGCAGTTCTTC.

The gene calls are TRBV2 and TRBJ2-6, with TRBD1 as a possible D gene (6 bases). The V and J ends lost 8 bases and 1 base respectively, with 15 bases between them. The CDR3 has 16 amino acids. Germline assignment: CDR1 SNHLY and CDR2 FYNNEI. This chain's CDR3 is CASVGRGPSGANVLTF. The CDR3 region has the DNA TGTGCCAGCGTTGGCAGGGGACCATCTGGGGCCAACGTCCTGACTTTC.

This clone was detected only once. CDR3: CASSFTSGGYTDTQYF. The CDR3 DNA is TGTGCCAGCAGTTTTACTAGCGGGGGTTACACAGATACGCAGTATTTT. The chain couples TRBV27 to TRBJ2-3, with 11 bases aligning to TRBD2. V dropped 3 bases and J dropped 2; count of bases not matched to a gene: 4. This CDR3 is 16 amino acids long. Germline-derived CDR1 and CDR2 are MNHEY and SMNVEV (reference sequence).